This T cell receptor (beta chain) is from a study of cytomegalovirus exposure and HLA in healthy donors. Study observations and caveats: In a later analysis, CMV-associated beta chains were mostly HLA-associated, it appeared. The study designated roughly 150 TCR beta chains cytomegalovirus-associated. A later analysis revealed that TCR association rates differed between HLA loci, peaking at DRB1 and bottoming out at HLA-C.

The PCR ran on 60 Vbeta and 13 Jbeta primers. Study processing details: Among the unique TCR beta chains that a later analysis counted, about 81 million in all, about 11 million were shared. Repertoires were generated with immunoSEQ multiplex PCR, while TCRdb's copy carries only in-frame clones and drops some. Clone size and the V and J calls come from that table; the DNA yielded D and trimming. This sample has about 130,000 clones, with around 85% found just once. On this clone itself: Its antigen remains unidentified.

The ends lost 1 base at V and 5 bases at J; junction bases unmatched: 6. The CDR3 runs to 17 residues. Germline V CDR1 and CDR2: MNHNS, SASEGT. Material for sequencing was PBMCs. The genes are TRBV6-1 and TRBJ1-6; TRBD1 matches 9 bases. The receptor's source is a boy between 5 and 17 years old in good health and CMV-seronegative. The CDR3 reads CASSEVGTGINNSPLHF. For the CDR3, the DNA is TGTGCCAGCAGTGAAGTTGGGACAGGGATTAATAATTCACCCCTCCACTTT.